This T cell receptor (beta chain) was observed in a study of blood T cell repertoires in COVID-19. CDR1 and CDR2 from the germline V gene are LGHDT and YNNKEL (reference sequence). V lost 1 base, J lost 6 bases, and 15 bases lay in between. This CDR3 contains 15 residues. Data came from immunoSEQ multiplex PCR; TCRdb stores just in-frame clones and leaves some out. There are about 69,000 clones in the sample; 75% to 95% occur only once, and 5% to 5.5% lies in the top ten. Sequenced sample: peripheral blood. This rearrangement joins TRBV3-1 (or the pseudogene TRBV3-2) to TRBJ1-2; D is uncertain. The TCR was taken from a woman aged 18-30 years with acute or convalescent COVID-19. CDR3 DNA sequence: TGTGCCAGCAGCCAAGTTGCCGGGAGGGTTAATGGCTACACCTTC. Amino acids: CASSQVAGRVNGYTF.